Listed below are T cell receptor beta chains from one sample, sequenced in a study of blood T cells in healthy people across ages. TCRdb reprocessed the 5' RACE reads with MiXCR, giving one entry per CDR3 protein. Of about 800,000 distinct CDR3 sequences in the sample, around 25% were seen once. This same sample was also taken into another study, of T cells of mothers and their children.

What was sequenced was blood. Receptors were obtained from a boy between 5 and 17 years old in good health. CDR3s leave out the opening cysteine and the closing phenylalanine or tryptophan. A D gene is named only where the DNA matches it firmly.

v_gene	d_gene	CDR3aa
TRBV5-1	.	ASSPLSRAETQY
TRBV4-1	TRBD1	ASSQALWTGDSDGKEKLF
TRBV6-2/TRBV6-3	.	ASSSLRGETQY
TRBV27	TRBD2	ASSLGASGNEQY
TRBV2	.	ASKRDIYEQY
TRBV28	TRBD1	ASSLSGTGSSGAF
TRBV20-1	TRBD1	SARDRRQGYNEQF
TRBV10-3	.	AIRTPGTYNSTDTQY
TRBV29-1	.	TGVTGRGDTQY
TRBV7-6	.	ASSFPGRQPQH
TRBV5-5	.	ANSPEAPGAGANVLT
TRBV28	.	ASSRTGMNNEQF
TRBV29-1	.	SVLTGPRGGELF
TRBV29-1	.	SVDRGAGEQY
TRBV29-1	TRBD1	SGGDRRYEKPF
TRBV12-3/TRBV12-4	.	ASSIDPSSGANVLT
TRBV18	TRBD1	ASSPPTRQGAYEQY
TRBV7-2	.	ASSRTGRVGEKLF
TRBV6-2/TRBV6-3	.	ASRDSILQGKAF
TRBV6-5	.	ASSYSRAGELF
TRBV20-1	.	SASNAGLNTEAF
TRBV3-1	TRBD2	ASSRGLALQY
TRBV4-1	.	ASSQIGQSSEAF
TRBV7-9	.	ASSSTSATRHEQY
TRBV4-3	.	ASSQELAWTEAF
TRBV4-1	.	ASSQVPTTSYEQY
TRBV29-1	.	SVVTGIVAGYT
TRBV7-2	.	ASSLARRDGYT
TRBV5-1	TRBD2	ASSPGGTSGTETQY
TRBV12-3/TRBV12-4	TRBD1	ASSEGQFSPYGYT
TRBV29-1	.	SVVDSVSYEQY
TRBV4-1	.	ASSHSLENWDNGEQF
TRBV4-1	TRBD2	ASSQKAGGADTQY
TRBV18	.	ASSPPEGNTEAF
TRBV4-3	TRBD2	ASSQVLAEYNEQF
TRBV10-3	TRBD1	AISQGQPNTEAF
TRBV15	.	ATSRDKAGSSYNEQF
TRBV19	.	ASSIGGGYEETQY